This T cell receptor beta chain was observed in a study of blood T cell repertoires in COVID-19. Germline CDR1 and CDR2: SGHAT and FQNNGV. CDR3 length: 13 residues. V dropped 5 bases and J dropped 5 bases, with 12 bases sitting between them. Original processing notes: For nucleated cells, counts were estimated from reference gene primer amplification. Here immunoSEQ multiplex PCR was the method, and the copy in TCRdb shows in-frame clones only, minus some. V, J and clone size reflect that table, while D and trimming were determined from the DNA. The sample yields 150,000 to 200,000 clones, 80% seen once.

Source material: peripheral blood. This chain uses TRBV11-2 with TRBJ2-5, with D perhaps TRBD1 (6 bases). The clonotype was recovered from a man between 60 and 75 years old with acute or convalescent COVID-19. As DNA, the CDR3 is TGTGCCAGCAGCCCAGGGGTGGGGGAGACCCAGTACTTC. This sequence encodes CASSPGVGETQYF.